This TCR beta chain was recovered during a study of vaccination and CD4 T cells after COVID-19. Study background: Samples taken post-COVID came a median roughly 100 days after diagnosis, ranging from 35 to 161. Control cultures used a CEFX viral epitope pool, an HIV-1 Nef peptide pool, or no peptide.

An Oncomine TCR Beta short-read assay was used to sequence the DNA from cultured CD4+ T cells. Scientists extracted genomic DNA from CD4+ T cells grown in culture. TCRdb ran MiXCR on the PCR reads and lists one entry per CDR3 protein. Of some 18,000 distinct CDR3 sequences listed, 40% to 50% are singletons. This sample's treatment: roughly 10-day PBMC culture with coronavirus spike peptide pools or control peptides (ViraFEST assay). Germline V gene data show CDR1 as GTSNPN and CDR2 as SVGIG (reference sequence). The CDR3 has 14 amino acids. Trimming at V came to 1 base and at J to 6 bases, leaving 3 bases not matched to a gene. This clonotype was seen more than once but under ten times. Antigen specificity is unknown.

Here the sequenced sample was CD4+ T cells from blood, cultured in vitro, taken after SARS-CoV-2 vaccination. The TCR was taken from a human donor who had recovered from COVID-19. The chain has TRBV30 and TRBJ1-6, with 7 bases lining up with TRBD1. The CDR3, as DNA: TGTGCCTGGAGTGGACAGGGACCTAATTCACCCCTCCACTTT. It translates to CAWSGQGPNSPLHF.